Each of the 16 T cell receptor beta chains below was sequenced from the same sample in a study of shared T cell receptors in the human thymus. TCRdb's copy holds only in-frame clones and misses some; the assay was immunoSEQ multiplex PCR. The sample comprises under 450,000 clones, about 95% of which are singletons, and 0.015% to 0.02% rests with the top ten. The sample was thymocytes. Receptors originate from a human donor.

CDR3 coding DNA: TGTGCCAGCAGCCCAAGTTCCCAAGAGGGCAATCAGCCCCAGCATTTT. Residues: CASSPSSQEGNQPQHF. The chain recombines TRBV5-5 with TRBJ1-5, with D uncertain. Germline CDR1 is SGHKS and CDR2 is YYEKEE (reference sequence). Between the trimmed V and J ends, which lost 4 bases and 2 bases, there was a span of 16 bases. The CDR3 totals 16 residues.

CDR3 coding DNA: TGTGCCAGCAGCGTTGACAGAGGGCTAGCGTCGGGGACCGGGGAGCTGTTTTTT. This translates into CASSVDRGLASGTGELFF. This chain connects TRBV9 to TRBJ2-2; TRBD2 is a possible D gene (6 bases). Germline V gene data show CDR1 as SGDLS and CDR2 as YYNGEE. This CDR3 contains 18 residues. Trimming left V 2 bases short and J 5 bases short, with 22 bases between.

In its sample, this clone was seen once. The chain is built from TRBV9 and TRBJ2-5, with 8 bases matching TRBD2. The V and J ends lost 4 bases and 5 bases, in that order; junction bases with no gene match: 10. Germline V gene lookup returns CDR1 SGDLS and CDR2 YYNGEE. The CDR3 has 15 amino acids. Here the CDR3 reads CASSLGAGGDETQYF. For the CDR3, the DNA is TGTGCCAGCAGCTTAGGGGCGGGAGGAGATGAGACCCAGTACTTC.

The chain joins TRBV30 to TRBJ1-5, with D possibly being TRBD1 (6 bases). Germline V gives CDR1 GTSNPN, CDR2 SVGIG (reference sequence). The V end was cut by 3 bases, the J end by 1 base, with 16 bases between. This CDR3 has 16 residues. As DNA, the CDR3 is TGTGCCTGGAGGCAGCCCCGGGACACAAGCAATCAGCCCCAGCATTTT. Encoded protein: CAWRQPRDTSNQPQHF.

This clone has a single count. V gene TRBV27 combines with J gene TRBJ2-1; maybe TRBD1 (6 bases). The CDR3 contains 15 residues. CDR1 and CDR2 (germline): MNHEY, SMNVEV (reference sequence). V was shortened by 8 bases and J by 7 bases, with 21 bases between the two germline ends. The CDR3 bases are TGTGCCAGCCTCGAGAGAGCAGGGGTAGGGAATGAGCAGTTCTTC. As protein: CASLERAGVGNEQFF.

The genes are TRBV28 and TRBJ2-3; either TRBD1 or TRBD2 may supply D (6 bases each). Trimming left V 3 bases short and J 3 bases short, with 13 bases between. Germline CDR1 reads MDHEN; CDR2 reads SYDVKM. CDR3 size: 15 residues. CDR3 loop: CASSLGGSPTDTQYF. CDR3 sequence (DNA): TGTGCCAGCAGTTTGGGGGGCTCACCAACAGATACGCAGTATTTT. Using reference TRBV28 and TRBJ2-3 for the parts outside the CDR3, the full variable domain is DVKVTQSSRYLVKRTGEKVFLECVQDMDHENMFWYRQDPGLGLRLIYFSYDVKMKEKGDIPEGYSVSREKKERFSLILESASTNQTSMYLCASSLGGSPTDTQYFGPGTRLTVL.

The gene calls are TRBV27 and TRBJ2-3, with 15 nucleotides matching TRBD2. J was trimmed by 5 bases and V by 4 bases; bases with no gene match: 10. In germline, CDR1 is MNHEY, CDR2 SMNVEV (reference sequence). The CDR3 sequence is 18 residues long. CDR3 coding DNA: TGTGCCAGCAGTTCACCCGGACTAGCGGGAGGGCCTCTAGATACGCAGTATTTT. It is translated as CASSSPGLAGGPLDTQYF.

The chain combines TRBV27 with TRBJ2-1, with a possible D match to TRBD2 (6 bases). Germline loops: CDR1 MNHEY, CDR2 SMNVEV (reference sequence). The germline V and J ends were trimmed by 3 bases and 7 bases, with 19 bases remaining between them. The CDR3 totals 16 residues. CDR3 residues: CASSLLSGGLLNEQFF. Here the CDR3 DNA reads TGTGCCAGCAGTTTGTTGAGCGGAGGACTATTAAATGAGCAGTTCTTC.

The CDR3 nucleotides read TGTGCCAGCAGCTTAGGGATAATACAGGGGGCTGATAACACTGAAGCTTTCTTT. Its translation is CASSLGIIQGADNTEAFF. The gene calls are TRBV5-4 and TRBJ1-1; 9 bases line up with TRBD1. The junction had 13 bases not matched to a gene; V was cut back by 2 bases and J by 2 bases. CDR1 SGHNT and CDR2 YYREEE come from the germline V gene (reference sequence). This CDR3 contains 18 residues.

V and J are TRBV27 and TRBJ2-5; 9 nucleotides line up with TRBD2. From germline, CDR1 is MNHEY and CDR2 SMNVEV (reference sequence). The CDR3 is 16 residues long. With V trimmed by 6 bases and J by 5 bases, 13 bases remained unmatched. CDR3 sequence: CASSTASAGGSETQYF. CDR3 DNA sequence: TGTGCCAGCAGCACAGCCTCAGCGGGAGGTTCGGAGACCCAGTACTTC.

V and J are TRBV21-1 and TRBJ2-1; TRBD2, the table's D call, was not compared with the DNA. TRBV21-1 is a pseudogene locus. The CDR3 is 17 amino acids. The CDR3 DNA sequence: TGTGCCAGCAGCGACCCACCGGGACTAGCCTCCTACAATGAGCAGTTCTTC. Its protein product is CASSDPPGLASYNEQFF.

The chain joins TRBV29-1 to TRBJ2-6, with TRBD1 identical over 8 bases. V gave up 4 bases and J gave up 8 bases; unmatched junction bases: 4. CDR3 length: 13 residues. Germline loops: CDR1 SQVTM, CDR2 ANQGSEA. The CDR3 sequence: CSVGTGWTNVLTF. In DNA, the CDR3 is TGCAGCGTTGGGACAGGGTGGACCAACGTCCTGACTTTC.

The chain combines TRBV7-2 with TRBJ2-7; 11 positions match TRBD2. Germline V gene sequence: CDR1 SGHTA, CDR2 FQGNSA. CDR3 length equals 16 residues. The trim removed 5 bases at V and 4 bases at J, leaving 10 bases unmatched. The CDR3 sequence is CASSGTSGRNSYEQYF. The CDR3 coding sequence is TGTGCCAGCAGCGGCACTAGCGGGAGAAATTCATACGAGCAGTACTTC.

CDR3 in DNA: TGTGCCACCAGCAGGGGAGACCCCTCAACTACCGCCTACGAGCAGTACTTC. It translates to CATSRGDPSTTAYEQYF. This chain uses TRBV15 with TRBJ2-7; a weak D match, TRBD2 (5 bases). V was trimmed by 3 bases and J by 2 bases, leaving 20 bases between them. The CDR3 is made up of 17 amino acids. CDR1 and CDR2 from the germline V gene are LNHNV and YYDKDF (reference sequence).

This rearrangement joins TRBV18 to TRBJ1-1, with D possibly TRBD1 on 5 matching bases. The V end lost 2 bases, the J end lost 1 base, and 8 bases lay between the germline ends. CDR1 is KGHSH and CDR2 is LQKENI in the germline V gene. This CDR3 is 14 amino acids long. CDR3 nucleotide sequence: TGTGCCAGCTCACCAAAGGACACGAACACTGAAGCTTTCTTT. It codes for CASSPKDTNTEAFF.

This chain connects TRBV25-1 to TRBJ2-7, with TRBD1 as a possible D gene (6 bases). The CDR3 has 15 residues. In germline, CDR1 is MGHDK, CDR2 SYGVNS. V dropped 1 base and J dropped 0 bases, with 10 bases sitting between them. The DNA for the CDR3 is TGTGCCAGCAGTGAATCCGGACAGCTCTCCTACGAGCAGTACTTC. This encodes CASSESGQLSYEQYF.